The text below deals with one T cell receptor beta chain. Its antigen is undetermined. Some clones are missing from TCRdb's copy, which holds only in-frame ones; the method was immunoSEQ multiplex PCR. Among 85,000 to 130,000 clones listed, less than 95% were seen once. CDR1 is SGDLS and CDR2 is YYNGEE in the germline V gene. J gave up 2 bases and V 4 bases, and 5 bases lay outside the gene matches. The CDR3 length is 14 residues. This sample is part of a study of T cell responses to AZD1222 COVID-19 vaccine. General observations from the study: At baseline, seropositivity was found in only a handful of AZD1222 recipients. Spike-spanning, vaccine-associated CD4 TCRs were dominant at 160-218 and 743-854.

Recipients boosted at about 4 weeks or about 12 weeks are pooled. The receptor was derived from an adult who received the AZD1222 COVID-19 vaccine. The sample in question was peripheral blood, obtained 28 days after the second AZD1222 dose. The genes are TRBV9 and TRBJ2-7, with 8 bases matching TRBD1. The CDR3 here is CASSPGQGPYEQYF. CDR3 nucleotide sequence: TGTGCCAGCAGCCCCGGACAGGGCCCCTACGAGCAGTACTTC.